The entry below describes one TCR beta chain. Its antigen is unknown. The data were obtained in a study of OX40 agonist ivuxolimab in advanced cancers. Background on the study: Every 2 weeks, ivuxolimab was infused into the patients intravenously at between 0.01 and 10 mg/kg. Partial responses were recorded for three patients, including one with hepatocellular carcinoma and two with cutaneous melanoma.

The CDR3 runs 15 residues. With V trimmed by 2 bases and J by 7 bases, 8 bases remained unmatched. Germline V CDR1 and CDR2: MNHNS, SASEGT. Study-wide results and caveats: Among patients with partial responses at 0.1-3.0 mg/kg, clonal expansion was among the lowest. Average numbers of expanded clones were greater in CD8+ T cells than in CD4+.

Repertoires were generated with immunoSEQ multiplex PCR, while TCRdb's copy carries only in-frame clones and drops some. This sample has 65,000 to 95,000 clones, with 80% to 95% found just once. This TCR was sampled from an adult with an advanced solid tumor such as melanoma, head and neck, liver or kidney cancer. Sequenced material: CD4+ or CD8+ T cells sorted from blood, taken in a trial of the OX40 agonist ivuxolimab. This rearrangement joins TRBV6-1 to TRBJ2-7; 10 positions match TRBD1. CDR3 protein: CASSEMRQGAKEQYF. The CDR3 DNA is TGTGCCAGCAGTGAAATGAGACAGGGGGCGAAAGAGCAGTACTTC.